This is a list of T cell receptor beta chains from one sample in a study of T cells expressing NK-cell markers. TCRdb reanalyzed the 5' RACE reads and collapses them to one entry per CDR3 protein, without DNA. The repertoire table contains roughly 350,000 distinct CDR3 sequences. The sequenced sample was blood T cells: a sorted CD56 or NKG2C T cell subset, CD4+ or CD8+ T cells, or bulk PBMC T cells (not recorded which). Source of these receptors: a man between 18 and 69 years old in good health. CDR3s include the opening cysteine and the closing phenylalanine or tryptophan. Fields, in order: V gene, J gene, CDR3 protein.

>TRBV25-1|TRBJ2-1
CASERGGRAYNEQFF
>TRBV12-3/TRBV12-4|TRBJ2-1
CASRRTSGGTYNEQFF
>TRBV29-1|TRBJ2-5
CSVVDRHQKETQYF
>TRBV18|TRBJ2-2
CASSPQKGTGELFF
>TRBV28|TRBJ2-2
CASRPDRGGGELFF
>TRBV20-1|TRBJ2-3
CSAELSGRNTDTQYF
>TRBV11-2|TRBJ1-2
CASSLDGRTGGYTF
>TRBV7-2|TRBJ1-3
CASTTSGNTIYF
>TRBV2|TRBJ2-3
CASSEPLLGGASTDTQYF
>TRBV5-1|TRBJ2-3
CASSFRTSGTTDTQYF
>TRBV7-6|TRBJ2-3
CASSLTHLSPDTQYF
>TRBV6-1|TRBJ2-3
CASSEAVGVRTDTQYF
>TRBV12-3/TRBV12-4|TRBJ2-1
CASSLVKGGGEQFF
>TRBV4-2|TRBJ1-3
CASSQEFSGNTIYF
>TRBV20-1|TRBJ1-5
CSAYREGRNQPQHF
>TRBV6-2/TRBV6-3|TRBJ2-1
CASRPLGQGYNEQFF
>TRBV3-1|TRBJ2-5
CASSREGWTQYF
>TRBV6-6|TRBJ1-1
CASGRGLGTEAFF